This TCR beta chain was sequenced for a study of intratumoral heterogeneity in liver cancer. For the wider study: In the full cohort of around 13 patients, the median age was about 69 years and the majority of patients were male. The overall cohort comprised 71 multiregional samples from some 15 HCC patients, with approximately 52 tumoral and 20 adjacent nontumoral regions. To examine intratumor heterogeneity, the study integrated RNA-seq, DNA sequencing, TCR-seq and SNP array data obtained from multiple regions of hepatocellular carcinoma specimens.

Details on this clone: This clone's antigen is unknown. No much larger clone exists at a distance of one base, and base qualities are not known.

General study outcomes and caveats: The authors acknowledged a relatively low patient number and under-sampled tumor-infiltrating lymphocyte representation as limitations.

Every patient had early-stage hepatocellular carcinoma and went to surgical resection without receiving any prior therapy. Sampled areas lacked macroscopic evidence of necrosis or hemorrhage. In a couple of patients, TCR sequencing (ImmunoSeq) was performed on multiple regions. Frozen resection tissue samples were collected at a distance of at least 1 cm from each other. Samples labelled N were derived from nontumoral liver tissue adjacent to the tumor. Genomic DNA was extracted from bulk tissue using the DNeasy blood and tissue kit. The immunoSEQ assay was used to sequence TCR beta chain CDR3 regions from genomic DNA. Primers annealing to V and J segments amplified rearranged VDJ segments. Processing in the source paper ran as follows. The ImmunoSeq Analyzer software was used to calculate clonality and richness metrics. Clones with differential abundance between regions were identified with Fisher's exact test combined with a beta-binomial method for additional stringency. The immuneACCESS repertoire file appears here via TCRdb, limited to in-frame rearrangements. These files lack a portion of the clones; in checked studies, under half of the deficit traces to unresolved V genes, and the cause of the others is not known. D and trimming come from the DNA, and the V and J calls and clone size come from that table. The sample table records 5,500 to 6,000 clones; about 71% of these occur just once. Over 20% of the sample rests with the top ten.

The origin of this receptor is a man aged 70 or older with hepatocellular carcinoma. The sequenced sample was tumor-adjacent normal tissue, obtained before any cancer treatment.

The CDR3 in this case is CASSELVDQPQHF. In nucleotide form, the sequence is TGTGCCAGCAGCGAATTAGTTGATCAGCCCCAGCATTTT. The chain joins TRBV7-2 to TRBJ1-5; there is no confident call for the D gene. According to the germline V gene, CDR1 reads SGHTA and CDR2 reads FQGNSA. The CDR3 holds 13 amino acids from the cysteine to the phenylalanine. The DNA shown is the 39-base CDR3, in frame from base 1. Trimming at the junction amounts to 5 bases on V and 5 bases on J, and the germline ends lie 10 bases apart.